The 2 T cell receptor beta chains in this list originate from one sample, sequenced in a study of PD-L1 blockade in urothelial cancer. As for time point: pretreatment peripheral blood. Sequencing was performed with immunoSEQ multiplex PCR; in TCRdb, only in-frame clones are kept and a portion is missing. The sample lists some 120,000 clones, 65% to 85% occurring once. The material sequenced was PBMCs, taken around atezolizumab (anti-PD-L1) treatment. Receptor source: a man in his forties or fifties with urothelial cancer.

This clone was counted only a few times. This chain joins TRBV18 and TRBJ2-1, with D maybe TRBD2 (5 bases). V was cut by 4 bases and J by 1 base, with 8 bases left in between. The CDR3 is 14 amino acids. Germline V CDR1 and CDR2: KGHSH, LQKENI. The CDR3 DNA reads TGTGCCAGCTCACGGACTGCTTCCTACAATGAGCAGTTCTTC. It yields the protein CASSRTASYNEQFF.

This chain joins TRBV19 and TRBJ2-7; tentative D call: TRBD2 (5 bases). The CDR3 runs 14 residues. Trimming pared 6 bases from V and 6 bases from J, leaving 18 bases between. Germline-derived CDR1 and CDR2 are LNHDA and SQIVND (reference sequence). DNA of the CDR3: TGTGCCAGTAGGCAAAAGCGGTCCGCGAGCGAGCAGTACTTC. This encodes CASRQKRSASEQYF.